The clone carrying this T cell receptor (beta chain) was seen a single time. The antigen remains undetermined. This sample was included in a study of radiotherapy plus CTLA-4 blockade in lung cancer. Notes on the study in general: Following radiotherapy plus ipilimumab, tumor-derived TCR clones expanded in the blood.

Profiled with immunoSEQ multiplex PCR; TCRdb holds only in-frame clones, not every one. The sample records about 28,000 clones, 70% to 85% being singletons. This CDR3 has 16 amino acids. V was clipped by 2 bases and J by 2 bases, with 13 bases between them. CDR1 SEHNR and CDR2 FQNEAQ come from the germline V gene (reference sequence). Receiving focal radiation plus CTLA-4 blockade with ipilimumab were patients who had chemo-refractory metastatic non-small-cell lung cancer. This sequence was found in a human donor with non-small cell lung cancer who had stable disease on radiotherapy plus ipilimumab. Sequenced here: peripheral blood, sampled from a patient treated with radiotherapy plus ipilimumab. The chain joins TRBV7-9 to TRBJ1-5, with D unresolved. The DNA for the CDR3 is TGTGCCAGCAGCTTATATCTGGGCGAGGGCAATCAGCCCCAGCATTTT. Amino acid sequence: CASSLYLGEGNQPQHF. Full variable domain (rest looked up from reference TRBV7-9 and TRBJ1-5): DTGVSQNPRHKITKRGQNVTFRCDPISEHNRLYWYRQTLGQGPEFLTYFQNEAQLEKSRLLSDRFSAERPKGSFSTLEIQRTEQGDSAMYLCASSLYLGEGNQPQHFGDGTRLSIL.